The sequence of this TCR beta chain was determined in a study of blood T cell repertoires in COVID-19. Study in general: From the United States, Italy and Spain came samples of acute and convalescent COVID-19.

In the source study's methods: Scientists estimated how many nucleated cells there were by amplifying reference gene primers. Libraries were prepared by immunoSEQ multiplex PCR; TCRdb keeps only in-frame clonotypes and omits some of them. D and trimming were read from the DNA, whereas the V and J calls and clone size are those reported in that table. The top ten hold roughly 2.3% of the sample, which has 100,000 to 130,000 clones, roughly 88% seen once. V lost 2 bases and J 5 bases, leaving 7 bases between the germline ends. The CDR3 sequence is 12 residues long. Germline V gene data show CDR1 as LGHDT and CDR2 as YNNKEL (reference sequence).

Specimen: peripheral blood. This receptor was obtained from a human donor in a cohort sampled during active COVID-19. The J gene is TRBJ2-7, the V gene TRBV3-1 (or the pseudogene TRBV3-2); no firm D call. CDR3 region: CASSQRANEQYF. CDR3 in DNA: TGTGCCAGCAGCCAAAGAGCAAACGAGCAGTACTTC.